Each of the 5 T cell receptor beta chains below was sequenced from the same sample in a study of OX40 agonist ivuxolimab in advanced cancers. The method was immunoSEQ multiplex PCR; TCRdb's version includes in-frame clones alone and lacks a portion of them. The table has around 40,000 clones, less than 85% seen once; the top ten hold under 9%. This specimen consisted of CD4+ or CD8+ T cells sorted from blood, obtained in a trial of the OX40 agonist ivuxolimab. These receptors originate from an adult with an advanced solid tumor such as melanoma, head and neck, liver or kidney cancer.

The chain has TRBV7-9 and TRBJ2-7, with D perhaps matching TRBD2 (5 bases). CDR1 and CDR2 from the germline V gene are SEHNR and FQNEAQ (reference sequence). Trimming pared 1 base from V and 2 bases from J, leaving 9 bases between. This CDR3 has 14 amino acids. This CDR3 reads CASSLGQRAYEQYF. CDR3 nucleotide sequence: TGTGCCAGCAGCTTAGGTCAGAGGGCCTACGAGCAGTACTTC.

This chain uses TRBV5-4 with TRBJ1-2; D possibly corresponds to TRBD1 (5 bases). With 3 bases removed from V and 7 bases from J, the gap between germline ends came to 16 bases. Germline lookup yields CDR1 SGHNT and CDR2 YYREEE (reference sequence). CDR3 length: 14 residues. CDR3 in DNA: TGTGCCAGCAGCTCCATTGGAAGGGGACGTGGCTACACCTTC. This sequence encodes CASSSIGRGRGYTF.

This CDR3 reads CASSLVPGPAETQYF. The CDR3 nucleotides are TGCGCCAGCAGCTTGGTGCCAGGGCCAGCGGAGACCCAGTACTTC. V and J are TRBV5-1 and TRBJ2-5; maybe TRBD1 (5 bases). Trimming pared 0 bases from V and 5 bases from J, leaving 14 bases between. The CDR3 extends over 15 amino acids. The germline CDR1 and CDR2 sequences are SGHRS and YFSETQ. The whole variable domain, remainder taken from reference TRBV5-1 and TRBJ2-5, is KAGVTQTPRYLIKTRGQQVTLSCSPISGHRSVSWYQQTPGQGLQFLFEYFSETQRNKGNFPGRFSGRQFSNSRSEMNVSTLELGDSALYLCASSLVPGPAETQYFGPGTRLLVL.

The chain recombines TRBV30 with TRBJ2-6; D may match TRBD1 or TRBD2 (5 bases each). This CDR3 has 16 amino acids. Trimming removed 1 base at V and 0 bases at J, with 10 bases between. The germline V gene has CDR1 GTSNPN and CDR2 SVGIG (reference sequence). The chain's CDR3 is CAWSEGSSSGANVLTF. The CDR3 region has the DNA TGTGCCTGGAGTGAGGGGAGTTCCTCTGGGGCCAACGTCCTGACTTTC.

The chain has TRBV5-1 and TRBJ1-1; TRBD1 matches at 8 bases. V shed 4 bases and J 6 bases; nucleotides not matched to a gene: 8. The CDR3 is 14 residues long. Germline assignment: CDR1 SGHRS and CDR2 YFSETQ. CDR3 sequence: CASSNTGGVPEAFF. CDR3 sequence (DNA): TGCGCCAGCAGCAACACAGGGGGAGTCCCTGAAGCTTTCTTT.